The 19 T cell receptor beta chains presented below share a single source sample, sequenced in a study of T cell changes during pregnancy in multiple sclerosis. The assay was immunoSEQ multiplex PCR, and TCRdb's table has in-frame clones only and misses some. The data hold about 48,000 clones, with 85% to 95% observed a single time. This specimen consisted of CD4+ T cells from peripheral blood mononuclear cells, obtained in the third trimester of pregnancy. Source of these receptors: a female donor with multiple sclerosis, enrolled in a pregnancy study.

This clone has just one count. V gene TRBV14 combines with J gene TRBJ1-2; TRBD1 matches at 7 bases. Germline CDR1 and CDR2: SGHDN and FVKESK. The CDR3 is made up of 16 amino acids. V lost 1 base to trimming and J lost 8 bases; unmatched junction nucleotides: 13. CDR3 sequence reads: CASSQVNRGSKNGYTF. DNA of the CDR3: TGTGCCAGCAGCCAAGTCAACAGGGGATCTAAGAACGGCTACACCTTC.

The chain joins TRBV7-8 to TRBJ2-1; 8 bases align to TRBD2. The V gene end was trimmed by 0 bases and the J gene end by 4 bases; junction bases not matched to a gene: 5. CDR3 length: 16 amino acids. CDR1 SGHVS and CDR2 FQNEAQ come from the germline V gene. In DNA, the CDR3 is TGTGCCAGCAGCTTAGCGCCCAGCGGGGGTTACAATGAGCAGTTCTTC. Amino acids: CASSLAPSGGYNEQFF.

This clone was picked up one time. This chain uses TRBV4-1 with TRBJ1-2, with 8 bases matching TRBD1. V dropped 2 bases and J dropped 3; count of bases not matched to a gene: 5. The CDR3 covers 15 residues. Germline CDR1 MGHRA, CDR2 YSYEKL. CDR3 sequence reads: CASSQRTGLYYGYTF. The CDR3 DNA follows: TGCGCCAGCAGCCAACGGACAGGGCTTTACTATGGCTACACCTTC.

The rearrangement joins TRBV6-1 to TRBJ1-1, with TRBD1 matching 9 bases. From germline, CDR1 is MNHNS and CDR2 SASEGT. The CDR3 has 14 residues. V lost 6 bases, J lost 5 bases, and 7 bases stayed unmatched. The CDR3 loop reads CASRGGTGRTEAFF. Written as DNA, the CDR3 is TGTGCCAGCAGAGGGGGGACAGGGCGAACTGAAGCTTTCTTT.

As DNA, the CDR3 is TGTGCCAGCAGCCCGGCACAGAAAGAGACCCAGTACTTC. Its translation is CASSPAQKETQYF. The J gene is TRBJ2-5, the V gene TRBV5-4; D remains unclear. CDR1 is SGHNT and CDR2 is YYREEE in the germline V gene (reference sequence). The length of the CDR3 is 13 residues. The V end was cut by 4 bases, the J end by 3 bases, with 10 bases between.

This clone came up a few times. The rearrangement uses TRBV13 and TRBJ1-2; 9 nucleotides agree with TRBD1. Germline CDR1 PRHDT, CDR2 FYEKMQ (reference sequence). The CDR3 loop spans 13 amino acids. V dropped 5 bases and J dropped 8; count of bases not matched to a gene: 6. Here the CDR3 reads CASSGWTGEGYTF. The CDR3 coding sequence is TGTGCCAGCAGCGGATGGACAGGGGAAGGCTACACCTTC.

This CDR3 reads CASSSRTVVDTQYF. CDR3 in DNA: TGTGCCAGCAGCTCCCGGACAGTTGTGGATACGCAGTATTTT. The V and J genes are TRBV7-6 and TRBJ2-3; TRBD1 might be the D (6 bases). Germline-derived CDR1 and CDR2 are SGHVS and FNYEAQ. This CDR3 has 14 amino acids. Trimming took off 4 bases at V and 6 bases at J, with 14 bases between the two ends.

The V and J genes are TRBV11-2 and TRBJ1-2; unclear D gene. The CDR3 totals 14 residues. Trimming took off 1 base at V and 5 bases at J, with 11 bases between the two ends. Germline V lookup: CDR1 SGHAT, CDR2 FQNNGV. Written as DNA, the CDR3 is TGTGCCAGCAGCTTAGCCCCCAAGACATATGGCTACACCTTC. Its translation is CASSLAPKTYGYTF.

A single count supports this clone. V usage is TRBV6-5 and J usage is TRBJ2-1; the D gene is possibly TRBD2 (5 bases). This CDR3 contains 14 residues. The V gene's germline CDR1 is MNHEY and CDR2 SVGAGI. V was clipped by 6 bases and J by 0 bases, with 9 bases between them. CDR3 residues: CASSGVSSYNEQFF. Written as DNA, the CDR3 is TGTGCCAGCAGCGGGGTGAGCTCCTACAATGAGCAGTTCTTC.

The rearrangement links TRBV19 to TRBJ2-7, with D tentatively TRBD1 (5 bases). This CDR3 contains 13 residues. V lost 4 bases to trimming and J lost 4 bases, with 11 bases between them. Germline V gives CDR1 LNHDA, CDR2 SQIVND (reference sequence). Here the CDR3 reads CASSKGAFYEQYF. CDR3 sequence (DNA): TGTGCCAGTAGTAAAGGGGCGTTTTACGAGCAGTACTTC.

The rearrangement uses TRBV20-1 and TRBJ2-7, with D uncertain. Germline CDR1 DFQATT, CDR2 SNEGSKA (reference sequence). Between the trimmed V and J ends, which lost 3 bases and 3 bases, there was a span of 6 bases. The CDR3 totals 11 residues. The CDR3 here is CSASRYYEQYF. The CDR3 DNA is TGCAGTGCTAGCCGCTACTACGAGCAGTACTTC.

This chain joins TRBV6-5 and TRBJ1-2; possibly TRBD1 for D (5 bases). This CDR3 is 13 amino acids long. From germline, CDR1 is MNHEY and CDR2 SVGAGI. Trimming removed 6 bases from V and 8 bases from J, with 16 bases in between. As DNA, the CDR3 is TGTGCCAGCAGGGGGACTCCTACGGGGGGCTACACCTTC. This sequence encodes CASRGTPTGGYTF.

This clone was observed a single time. The rearrangement joins TRBV5-6 to TRBJ1-1, with D perhaps TRBD1 (5 bases). The CDR3 has 16 amino acids. Germline V gene lookup returns CDR1 SGHDT and CDR2 YYEEEE. Between the trimmed V and J ends, which lost 7 bases and 0 bases, there was a span of 19 bases. CDR3 DNA: TGTGCCAGCGCCTTTCGGGGGGGAGCGCTGAACACTGAAGCTTTCTTT. Encoded protein: CASAFRGGALNTEAFF.

The chain couples TRBV21-1 to TRBJ1-3; TRBD1, the table's D call, was not compared with the DNA. TRBV21-1 is labeled a pseudogene. The CDR3 is 16 amino acids. The CDR3 bases are TGTGCCAGCAGCAAAGTGCAGACAGGTGCTGGAAACACCATATATTTT. Protein: CASSKVQTGAGNTIYF.

The chain employs TRBV11-2 and TRBJ1-1; the D gene is possibly TRBD1 (6 bases). The CDR3 is 14 residues long. The ends were cut back, 10 bases at V and 5 bases at J, with 20 bases in the middle. In germline, CDR1 is SGHAT, CDR2 FQNNGV. As DNA, the CDR3 is TGTGCCACCAGATTAACAGGGAGGGGGACTGAAGCTTTCTTT. It codes for CATRLTGRGTEAFF.

This chain joins TRBV7-9 and TRBJ1-1; a weak D match, TRBD1 (5 bases). CDR3 size: 15 residues. Germline V gene sequence: CDR1 SEHNR, CDR2 FQNEAQ (reference sequence). V was shortened by 0 bases and J by 3 bases, with 11 bases between the two germline ends. CDR3 coding DNA: TGTGCCAGCAGCTTAGCTCCGGGGGTGGACACTGAAGCTTTCTTT. It is translated as CASSLAPGVDTEAFF.

V and J are TRBV19 and TRBJ1-1; D gene ambiguous. The CDR3 contains 14 residues. Germline V lookup: CDR1 LNHDA, CDR2 SQIVND (reference sequence). Trimming left V 3 bases short and J 1 base short, with 9 bases between. CDR3 nucleotide sequence: TGTGCCAGTAGTATTAGCCTGAGGAACACTGAAGCTTTCTTT. Translation: CASSISLRNTEAFF.

The J gene is TRBJ1-6, the V gene TRBV9, with D tentatively TRBD1 (5 bases). The CDR3 is 16 amino acids. Trimming stripped 1 base from V and 9 bases from J, with 17 bases between. Germline CDR1 SGDLS, CDR2 YYNGEE. This CDR3 is CASSVWGGPQGSPLHF. DNA of the CDR3: TGTGCCAGCAGCGTATGGGGAGGCCCTCAGGGTTCACCCCTCCACTTT.

This clone has just a few counts. The chain joins TRBV12-5 to TRBJ1-5, with 9 nucleotides matching TRBD1. The CDR3 is 19 residues long. From germline, CDR1 is LGHNT and CDR2 FRNRAP. The V gene end was trimmed by 6 bases and the J gene end by 1 base; junction bases not matched to a gene: 16. CDR3 nucleotides: TGTGCTAGTGGCGATACTTTTTCCGGGACAGGGTACAGCAATCAGCCCCAGCATTTT. Its protein product is CASGDTFSGTGYSNQPQHF.